The 8 T cell receptor beta chains in this list originate from one sample, sequenced in a study of blood T cell repertoires in COVID-19. The data were produced by immunoSEQ multiplex PCR, yet TCRdb's version contains in-frame clones alone and is incomplete. The table has approximately 480,000 clones, approximately 92% seen once; the top ten hold around 0.9%. Sequenced material: peripheral blood. These receptors originate from a man aged 18 to 29 with COVID-19, enrolled during active disease.

This chain links TRBV11-2 with TRBJ1-1; a possible D gene is TRBD1 (5 bases). This CDR3 contains 12 residues. CDR1 SGHAT and CDR2 FQNNGV come from the germline V gene. V dropped 0 bases and J dropped 10 bases, with 9 bases sitting between them. The CDR3 spells CASSLETAGAFF. In DNA, the CDR3 is TGTGCCAGCAGCTTAGAGACAGCCGGAGCTTTCTTT. The whole variable domain, filled in from reference TRBV11-2 and TRBJ1-1, reads EAGVAQSPRYKIIEKRQSVAFWCNPISGHATLYWYQQILGQGPKLLIQFQNNGVVDDSQLPKDRFSAERLKGVDSTLKIQPAKLEDSAVYLCASSLETAGAFFGQGTRLTVV.

V is TRBV6-5 and J is TRBJ1-2; 7 bases are a match to TRBD1. This CDR3 region has 15 residues. Germline loops: CDR1 MNHEY, CDR2 SVGAGI. V lost 5 bases, J lost 4 bases, and 10 bases stayed unmatched. Here the CDR3 reads CASSSPTGSGYGYTF. The CDR3 DNA is TGTGCCAGCAGTAGCCCGACAGGGTCGGGCTATGGCTACACCTTC.

The chain joins TRBV7-9 to TRBJ1-1, with TRBD1 identical over 11 bases. This CDR3 comprises 13 residues. CDR1 and CDR2 (germline): SEHNR, FQNEAQ (reference sequence). V lost 8 bases, J lost 6 bases, and 5 bases stayed unmatched. This chain's CDR3 is CASSGQGDAEAFF. The DNA of the CDR3 is TGTGCCAGCTCGGGACAGGGGGATGCTGAAGCTTTCTTT. Full variable domain (rest looked up from reference TRBV7-9 and TRBJ1-1): DTGVSQNPRHKITKRGQNVTFRCDPISEHNRLYWYRQTLGQGPEFLTYFQNEAQLEKSRLLSDRFSAERPKGSFSTLEIQRTEQGDSAMYLCASSGQGDAEAFFGQGTRLTVV.

This chain connects TRBV19 to TRBJ2-5; no firm D call. The CDR3 totals 15 residues. V lost 5 bases to trimming and J lost 5 bases, with 18 bases between them. Germline loops: CDR1 LNHDA, CDR2 SQIVND (reference sequence). In nucleotides, the CDR3 is TGTGCCAGTAGTCGTAGGCACACTTTCGGGGAGACCCAGTACTTC. The encoded protein is CASSRRHTFGETQYF. The whole variable domain, filled in from reference TRBV19 and TRBJ2-5, reads DGGITQSPKYLFRKEGQNVTLSCEQNLNHDAMYWYRQDPGQGLRLIYYSQIVNDFQKGDIAEGYSVSREKKESFPLTVTSAQKNPTAFYLCASSRRHTFGETQYFGPGTRLLVL.

This sequence joins TRBV3-1 (or the pseudogene TRBV3-2) and TRBJ2-2; tentatively, D is TRBD1 (6 bases). With 2 bases removed from V and 0 bases from J, the gap between germline ends came to 13 bases. The CDR3 runs 17 residues. Per the germline V gene, CDR1 is LGHDT and CDR2 is YNNKEL (reference sequence). The CDR3 DNA sequence: TGTGCCAGCAGCCAAAAATTGACAGGAACGAACACCGGGGAGCTGTTTTTT. Protein: CASSQKLTGTNTGELFF.

This chain joins TRBV7-9 and TRBJ2-7; 7 bases are shared with TRBD1. From germline, CDR1 is SEHNR and CDR2 FQNEAQ (reference sequence). The V gene end was trimmed by 2 bases and the J gene end by 2 bases; junction bases not matched to a gene: 6. The CDR3 is made up of 15 amino acids. The CDR3 here is CASSLIAQGTYEQYF. Here the CDR3 DNA reads TGTGCCAGCAGCTTAATTGCACAGGGGACCTACGAGCAGTACTTC.

The gene calls are TRBV6-5 and TRBJ1-2; no definite D call. CDR3 length equals 16 residues. V lost 4 bases and J 3 bases, leaving 18 bases between the germline ends. CDR1 and CDR2 from the germline V gene are MNHEY and SVGAGI. The CDR3 DNA is TGTGCCAGCAGTTCTCCCTACAACGGGAAGTACTATGGCTACACCTTC. This encodes CASSSPYNGKYYGYTF.

This chain connects TRBV7-9 to TRBJ2-7; 7 nucleotides match TRBD2. The germline CDR1 and CDR2 sequences are SEHNR and FQNEAQ (reference sequence). CDR3 length equals 15 residues. J was trimmed by 4 bases and V by 8 bases; bases with no gene match: 14. The CDR3 DNA sequence: TGTGCCAGCGAAGATTTCGGGGGGAGCAATTACGAGCAGTACTTC. Protein product: CASEDFGGSNYEQYF.